This T cell receptor beta chain was found in a study of blood T cell repertoires in COVID-19. Sequenced by immunoSEQ multiplex PCR; TCRdb stores in-frame clones only, minus some. The data show around 300,000 clones, 85% seen once. The CDR3 spans 15 residues. V dropped 5 bases and J dropped 8 bases, with 18 bases sitting between them. Germline CDR1 reads LNHDA; CDR2 reads SQIVND (reference sequence). The source is a woman aged 45-59 years who had recovered from COVID-19. This chain links TRBV19 with TRBJ1-4; tentative D call: TRBD1 (5 bases). Input material: PBMCs or T cells enriched from blood (not recorded which). This chain's CDR3 is CASSPQPTAREKLFF. DNA of the CDR3: TGTGCCAGTAGTCCGCAGCCGACAGCTCGCGAAAAACTGTTTTTT.